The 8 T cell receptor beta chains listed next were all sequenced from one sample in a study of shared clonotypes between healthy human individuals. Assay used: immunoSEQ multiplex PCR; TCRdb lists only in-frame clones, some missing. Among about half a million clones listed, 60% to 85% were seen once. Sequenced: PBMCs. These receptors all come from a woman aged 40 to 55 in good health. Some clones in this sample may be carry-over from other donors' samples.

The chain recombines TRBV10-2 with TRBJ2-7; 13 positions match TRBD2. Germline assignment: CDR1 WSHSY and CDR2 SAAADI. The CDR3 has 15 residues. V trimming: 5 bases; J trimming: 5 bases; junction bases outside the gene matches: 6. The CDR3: CASSWTSGSRDEQYF. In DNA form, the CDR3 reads TGCGCCAGCAGTTGGACTAGCGGGAGTCGCGACGAGCAGTACTTC.

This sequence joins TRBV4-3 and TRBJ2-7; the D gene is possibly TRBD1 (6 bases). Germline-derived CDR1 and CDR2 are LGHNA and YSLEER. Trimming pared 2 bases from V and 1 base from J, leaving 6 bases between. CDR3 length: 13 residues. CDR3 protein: CASSQQGSYEQYF. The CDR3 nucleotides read TGCGCCAGCAGCCAACAGGGGTCCTACGAGCAGTACTTC.

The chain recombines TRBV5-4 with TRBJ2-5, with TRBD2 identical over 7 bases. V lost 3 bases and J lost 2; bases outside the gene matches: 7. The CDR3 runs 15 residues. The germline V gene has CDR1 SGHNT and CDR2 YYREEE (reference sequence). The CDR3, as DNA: TGTGCCAGCAGCTCGGGGGGTAGCGGACAAGAGACCCAGTACTTC. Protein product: CASSSGGSGQETQYF. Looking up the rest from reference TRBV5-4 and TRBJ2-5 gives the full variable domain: ETGVTQSPTHLIKTRGQQVTLRCSSQSGHNTVSWYQQALGQGPQFIFQYYREEENGRGNFPPRFSGLQFPNYSSELNVNALELDDSALYLCASSSGGSGQETQYFGPGTRLLVL.

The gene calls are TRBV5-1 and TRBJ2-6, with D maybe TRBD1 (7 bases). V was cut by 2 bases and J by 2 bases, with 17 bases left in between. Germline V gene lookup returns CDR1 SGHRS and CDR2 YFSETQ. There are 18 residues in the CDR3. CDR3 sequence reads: CASSFLTGTHPGANVLTF. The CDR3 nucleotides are TGCGCCAGCAGCTTCTTGACAGGGACTCACCCTGGGGCCAACGTCCTGACTTTC.

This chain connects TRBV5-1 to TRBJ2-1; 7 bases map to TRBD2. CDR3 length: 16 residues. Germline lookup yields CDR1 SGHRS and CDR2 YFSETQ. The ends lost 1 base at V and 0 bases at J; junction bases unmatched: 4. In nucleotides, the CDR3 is TGCGCCAGCAGCTTGTGGGGCGGGAGCTCCTACAATGAGCAGTTCTTC. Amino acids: CASSLWGGSSYNEQFF. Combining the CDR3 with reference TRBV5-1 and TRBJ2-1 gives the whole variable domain KAGVTQTPRYLIKTRGQQVTLSCSPISGHRSVSWYQQTPGQGLQFLFEYFSETQRNKGNFPGRFSGRQFSNSRSEMNVSTLELGDSALYLCASSLWGGSSYNEQFFGPGTRLTVL.

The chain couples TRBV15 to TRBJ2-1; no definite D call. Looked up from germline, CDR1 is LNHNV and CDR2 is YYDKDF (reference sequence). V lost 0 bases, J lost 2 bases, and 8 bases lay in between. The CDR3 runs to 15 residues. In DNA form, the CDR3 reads TGTGCCACCAGCAGAGATGTTGCAGCCTACAATGAGCAGTTCTTC. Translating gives CATSRDVAAYNEQFF.

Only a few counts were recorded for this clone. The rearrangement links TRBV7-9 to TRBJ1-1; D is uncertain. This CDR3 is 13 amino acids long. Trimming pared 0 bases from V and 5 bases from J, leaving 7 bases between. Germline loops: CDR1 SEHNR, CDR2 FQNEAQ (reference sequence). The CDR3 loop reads CASSLAVRTEAFF. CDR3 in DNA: TGTGCCAGCAGCTTAGCGGTGAGGACTGAAGCTTTCTTT.

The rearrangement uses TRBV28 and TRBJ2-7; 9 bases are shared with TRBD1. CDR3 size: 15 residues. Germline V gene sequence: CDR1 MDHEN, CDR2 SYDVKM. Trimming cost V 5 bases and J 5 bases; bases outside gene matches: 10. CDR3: CASSTSGTGLNEQYF. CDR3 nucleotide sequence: TGTGCCAGCAGTACCTCCGGGACAGGGCTCAACGAGCAGTACTTC.